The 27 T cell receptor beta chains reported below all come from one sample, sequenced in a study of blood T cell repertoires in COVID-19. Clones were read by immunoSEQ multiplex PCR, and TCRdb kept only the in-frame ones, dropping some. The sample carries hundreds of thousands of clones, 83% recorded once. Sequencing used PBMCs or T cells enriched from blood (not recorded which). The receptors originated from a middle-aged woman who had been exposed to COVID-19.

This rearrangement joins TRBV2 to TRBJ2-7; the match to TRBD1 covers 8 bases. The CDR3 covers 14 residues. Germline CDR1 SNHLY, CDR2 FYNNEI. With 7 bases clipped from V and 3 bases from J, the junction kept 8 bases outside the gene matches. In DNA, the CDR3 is TGTGCCAGCAACCCTGGACAGGGACACTACGAGCAGTACTTC. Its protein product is CASNPGQGHYEQYF.

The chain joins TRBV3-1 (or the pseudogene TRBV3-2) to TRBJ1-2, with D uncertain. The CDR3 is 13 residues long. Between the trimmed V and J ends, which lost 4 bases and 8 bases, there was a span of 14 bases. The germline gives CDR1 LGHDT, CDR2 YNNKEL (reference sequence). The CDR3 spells CASSLRATGGYTF. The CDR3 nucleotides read TGTGCCAGCAGCCTCCGGGCAACGGGAGGCTACACCTTC.

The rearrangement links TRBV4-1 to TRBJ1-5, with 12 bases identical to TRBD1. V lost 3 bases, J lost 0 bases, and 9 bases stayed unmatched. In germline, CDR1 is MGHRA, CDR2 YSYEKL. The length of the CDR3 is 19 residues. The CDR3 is CASSQPPGQGAISNQPQHF. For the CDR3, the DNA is TGCGCCAGCAGCCAGCCCCCGGGACAGGGGGCAATTAGCAATCAGCCCCAGCATTTT.

CDR3 residues: CAWSSQGRSNQPQHF. CDR3 nucleotide sequence: TGTGCCTGGAGTAGCCAAGGGAGGAGCAATCAGCCCCAGCATTTT. V usage is TRBV30 and J usage is TRBJ1-5; unclear D gene. The V gene's germline CDR1 is GTSNPN and CDR2 SVGIG (reference sequence). CDR3 length equals 15 residues. V was trimmed by 2 bases and J by 1 base, leaving 12 bases between them.

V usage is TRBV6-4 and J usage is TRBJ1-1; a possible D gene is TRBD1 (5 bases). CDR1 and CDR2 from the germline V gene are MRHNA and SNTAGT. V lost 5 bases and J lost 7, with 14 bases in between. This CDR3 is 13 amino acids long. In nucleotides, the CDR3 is TGTGCCAGCAGTTTAGGGCAGGGCGGTGAAGCTTTCTTT. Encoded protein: CASSLGQGGEAFF.

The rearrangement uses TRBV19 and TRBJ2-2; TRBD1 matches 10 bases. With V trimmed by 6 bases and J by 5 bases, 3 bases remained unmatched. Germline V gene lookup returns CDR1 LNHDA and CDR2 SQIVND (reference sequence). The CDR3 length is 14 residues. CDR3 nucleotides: TGTGCCAGTAGGTGGACAGGGGGGACCGGGGAGCTGTTTTTT. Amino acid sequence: CASRWTGGTGELFF.

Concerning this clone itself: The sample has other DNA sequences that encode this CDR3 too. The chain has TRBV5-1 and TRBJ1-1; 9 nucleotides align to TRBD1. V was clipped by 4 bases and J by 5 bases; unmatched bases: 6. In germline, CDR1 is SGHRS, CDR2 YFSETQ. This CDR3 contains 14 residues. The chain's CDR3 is CASSPGQGGTEAFF. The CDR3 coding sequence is TGCGCCAGCAGCCCGGGACAGGGCGGTACTGAAGCTTTCTTT. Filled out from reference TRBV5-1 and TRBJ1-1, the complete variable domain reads KAGVTQTPRYLIKTRGQQVTLSCSPISGHRSVSWYQQTPGQGLQFLFEYFSETQRNKGNFPGRFSGRQFSNSRSEMNVSTLELGDSALYLCASSPGQGGTEAFFGQGTRLTVV.

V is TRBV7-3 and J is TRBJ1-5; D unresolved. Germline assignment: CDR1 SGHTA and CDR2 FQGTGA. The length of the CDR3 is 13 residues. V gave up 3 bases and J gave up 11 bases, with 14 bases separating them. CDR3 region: CASSFSPGEAQHF. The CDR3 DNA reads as TGTGCCAGCAGCTTTTCCCCTGGCGAGGCCCAGCATTTT.

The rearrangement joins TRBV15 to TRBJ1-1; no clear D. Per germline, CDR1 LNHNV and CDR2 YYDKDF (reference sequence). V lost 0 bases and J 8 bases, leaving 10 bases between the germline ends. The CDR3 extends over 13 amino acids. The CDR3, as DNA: TGTGCCACCAGCAGAGATCGGGAAGAAGAAGCTTTCTTT. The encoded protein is CATSRDREEEAFF.

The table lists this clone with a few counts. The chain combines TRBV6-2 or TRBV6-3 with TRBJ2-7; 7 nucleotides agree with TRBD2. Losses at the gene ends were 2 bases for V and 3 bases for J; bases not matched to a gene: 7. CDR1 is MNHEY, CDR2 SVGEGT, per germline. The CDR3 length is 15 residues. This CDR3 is CASSYPGTTSYEQYF. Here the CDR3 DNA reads TGTGCCAGCAGTTACCCGGGGACTACGAGCTACGAGCAGTACTTC.

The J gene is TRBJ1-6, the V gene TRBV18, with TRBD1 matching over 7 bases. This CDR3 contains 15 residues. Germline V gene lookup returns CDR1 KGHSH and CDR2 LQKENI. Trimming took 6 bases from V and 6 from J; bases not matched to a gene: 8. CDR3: CASSLDRAFNSPLHF. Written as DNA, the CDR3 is TGTGCCAGCTCTCTCGACAGGGCGTTTAATTCACCCCTCCACTTT.

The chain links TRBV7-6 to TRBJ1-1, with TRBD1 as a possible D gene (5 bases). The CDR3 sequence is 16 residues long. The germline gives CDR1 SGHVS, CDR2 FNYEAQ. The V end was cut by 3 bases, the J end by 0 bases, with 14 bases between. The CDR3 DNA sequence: TGTGCCAGCAGCTTGTGGCGGGGCCCTTTGAACACTGAAGCTTTCTTT. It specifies CASSLWRGPLNTEAFF.

The CDR3 DNA reads TGTGCCACCAGCAGAGAGAGGGTATCAGAGACCCAGTACTTC. Its protein is CATSRERVSETQYF. The V call is TRBV15, the J call TRBJ2-5; D is possibly TRBD2 (5 bases). Trimming shortened V by 0 bases and J by 4 bases, and 9 bases separated the two germline ends. The CDR3 runs 14 residues. CDR1 and CDR2 (germline): LNHNV, YYDKDF (reference sequence). Full variable domain (missing parts from reference TRBV15 and TRBJ2-5): DAMVIQNPRYQVTQFGKPVTLSCSQTLNHNVMYWYQQKSSQAPKLLFHYYDKDFNNEADTPDNFQSRRPNTSFCFLDIRSPGLGDTAMYLCATSRERVSETQYFGPGTRLLVL.

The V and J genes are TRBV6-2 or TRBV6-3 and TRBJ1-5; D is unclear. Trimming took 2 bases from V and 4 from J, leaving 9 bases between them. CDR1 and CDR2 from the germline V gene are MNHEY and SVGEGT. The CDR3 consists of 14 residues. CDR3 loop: CASSYLGGNQPQHF. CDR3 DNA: TGTGCCAGCAGTTACCTGGGAGGGAATCAGCCCCAGCATTTT.

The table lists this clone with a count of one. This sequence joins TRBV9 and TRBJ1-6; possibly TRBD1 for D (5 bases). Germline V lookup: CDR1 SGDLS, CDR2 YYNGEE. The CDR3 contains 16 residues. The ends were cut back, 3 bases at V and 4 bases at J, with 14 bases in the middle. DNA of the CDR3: TGTGCCAGCAGCGCGACAGATACAGGTTATAATTCACCCCTCCACTTT. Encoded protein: CASSATDTGYNSPLHF.

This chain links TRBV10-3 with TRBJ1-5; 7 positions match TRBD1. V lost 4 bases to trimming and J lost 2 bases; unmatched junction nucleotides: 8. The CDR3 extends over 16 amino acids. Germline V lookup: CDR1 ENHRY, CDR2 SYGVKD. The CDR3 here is CAISGGTAAGNQPQHF. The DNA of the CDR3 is TGTGCCATCAGTGGAGGGACAGCCGCGGGCAATCAGCCCCAGCATTTT.

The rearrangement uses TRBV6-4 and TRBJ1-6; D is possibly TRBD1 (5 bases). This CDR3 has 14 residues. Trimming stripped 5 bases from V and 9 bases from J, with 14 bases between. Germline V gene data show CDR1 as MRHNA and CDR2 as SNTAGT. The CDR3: CASSRDGLISPLHF. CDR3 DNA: TGTGCCAGCAGTCGGGACGGACTAATTTCACCCCTCCACTTT.

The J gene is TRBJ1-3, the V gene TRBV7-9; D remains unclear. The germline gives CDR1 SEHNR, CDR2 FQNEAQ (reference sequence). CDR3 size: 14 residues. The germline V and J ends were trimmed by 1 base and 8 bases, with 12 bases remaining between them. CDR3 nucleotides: TGTGCCAGCAGCTTAGGGGCGGAGGGCCACACCATATATTTT. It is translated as CASSLGAEGHTIYF.

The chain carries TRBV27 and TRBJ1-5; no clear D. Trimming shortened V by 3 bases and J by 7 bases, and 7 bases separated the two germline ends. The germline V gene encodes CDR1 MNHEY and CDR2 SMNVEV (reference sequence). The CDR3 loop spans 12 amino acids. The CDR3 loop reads CASSFGGQPQHF. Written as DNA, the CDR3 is TGTGCCAGCAGTTTCGGCGGCCAGCCCCAGCATTTT.

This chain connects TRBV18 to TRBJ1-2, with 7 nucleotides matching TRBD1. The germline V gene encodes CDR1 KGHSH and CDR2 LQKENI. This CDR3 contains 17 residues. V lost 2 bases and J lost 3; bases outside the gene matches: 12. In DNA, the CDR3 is TGTGCCAGCTCACCAGGGGACACTACAGGGGACTACTATGGCTACACCTTC. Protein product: CASSPGDTTGDYYGYTF. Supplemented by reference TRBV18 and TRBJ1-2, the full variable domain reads NAGVMQNPRHLVRRRGQEARLRCSPMKGHSHVYWYRQLPEEGLKFMVYLQKENIIDESGMPKERFSAEFPKEGPSILRIQQVVRGDSAAYFCASSPGDTTGDYYGYTFGSGTRLTVV.

The CDR3 coding sequence is TGTGCCAGCAGCTTGGAGGGGGCGCGGGCCACAGATACGCAGTATTTT. Amino acids: CASSLEGARATDTQYF. The rearrangement uses TRBV5-4 and TRBJ2-3; 7 bases are a match to TRBD1. The V gene's germline CDR1 is SGHNT and CDR2 YYREEE (reference sequence). V lost 0 bases, J lost 2 bases, and 6 bases stayed unmatched. This CDR3 has 16 residues.

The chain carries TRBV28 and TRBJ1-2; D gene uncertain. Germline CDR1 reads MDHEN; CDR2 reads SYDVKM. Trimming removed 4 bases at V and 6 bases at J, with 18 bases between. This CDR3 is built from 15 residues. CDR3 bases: TGTGCCAGCAGTTCAATGGAGGGCCGGGTGGATGGCTACACCTTC. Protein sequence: CASSSMEGRVDGYTF.

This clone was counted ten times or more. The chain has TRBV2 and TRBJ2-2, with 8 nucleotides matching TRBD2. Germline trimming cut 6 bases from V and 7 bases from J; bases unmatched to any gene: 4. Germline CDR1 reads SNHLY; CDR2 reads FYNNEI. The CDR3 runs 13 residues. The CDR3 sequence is CASRTSAGGELFF. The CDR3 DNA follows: TGTGCCAGCAGGACTAGCGCGGGCGGGGAGCTGTTTTTT. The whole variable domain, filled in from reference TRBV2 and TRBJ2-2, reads EPEVTQTPSHQVTQMGQEVILRCVPISNHLYFYWYRQILGQKVEFLVSFYNNEISEKSEIFDDQFSVERPDGSNFTLKIRSTKLEDSAMYFCASRTSAGGELFFGEGSRLTVL.

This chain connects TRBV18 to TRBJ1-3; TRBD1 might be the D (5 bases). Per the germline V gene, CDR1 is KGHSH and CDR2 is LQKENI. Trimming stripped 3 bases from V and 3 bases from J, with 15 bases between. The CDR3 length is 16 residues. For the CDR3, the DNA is TGTGCCAGCTCACCCAACACAGGCGACAATGGAAACACCATATATTTT. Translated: CASSPNTGDNGNTIYF.

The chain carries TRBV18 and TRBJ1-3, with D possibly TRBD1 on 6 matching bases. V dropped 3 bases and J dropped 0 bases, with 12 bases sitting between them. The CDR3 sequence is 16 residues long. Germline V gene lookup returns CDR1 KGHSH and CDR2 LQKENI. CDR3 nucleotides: TGTGCCAGCTCACCGAACAGGGTTAGCTCTGGAAACACCATATATTTT. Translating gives CASSPNRVSSGNTIYF.

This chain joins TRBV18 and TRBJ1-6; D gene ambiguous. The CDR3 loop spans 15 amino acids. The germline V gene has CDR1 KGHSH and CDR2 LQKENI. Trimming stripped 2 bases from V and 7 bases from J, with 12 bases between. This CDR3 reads CASSPIRSTNSPLHF. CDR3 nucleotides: TGTGCCAGCTCACCAATCCGGTCCACCAATTCACCCCTCCACTTT.

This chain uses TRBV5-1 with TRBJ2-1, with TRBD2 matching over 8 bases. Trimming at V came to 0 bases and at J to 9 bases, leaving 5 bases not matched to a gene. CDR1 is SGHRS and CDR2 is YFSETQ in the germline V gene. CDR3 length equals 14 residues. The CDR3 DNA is TGCGCCAGCAGCTTGGGGACTAGCTTGAGTGAGCAGTTCTTC. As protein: CASSLGTSLSEQFF.